Sequencing of this TCR beta chain was carried out in a study of cytomegalovirus exposure and HLA in healthy donors. V lost 0 bases and J lost 4, with 6 bases in between. The CDR3 spans 13 residues. Germline CDR1 ENHRY, CDR2 SYGVKD. The primer mix had 60 Vbeta and 13 Jbeta primers. This table comes from immunoSEQ multiplex PCR, and its TCRdb copy is limited to in-frame clones, with some not included. The table includes around 190,000 clones, 80% detected once. The origin of this receptor is a man between 35 and 55 years old in good health and CMV-seronegative. The chain has TRBV10-3 and TRBJ1-2; D unresolved. Sequenced: PBMCs. Here the CDR3 reads CAISESISYGYTF. The DNA of the CDR3 is TGTGCCATCAGTGAGTCGATCAGCTATGGCTACACCTTC.